This section outlines one T cell receptor (beta chain) sequence together with its context. It has no known antigen specificity. No base-level quality is on record; no much larger clone is a single base apart. During colonoscopy, one to two rectal pinch biopsies were obtained for research purposes. Before the diagnostic colonoscopy, none of the ulcerative colitis patients had been given any immunosuppressive medication. Before DNA isolation, rectal biopsies were subjected to proteinase K digestion. The Wizard kit (Promega) was used to extract genomic DNA from the blood and intestinal samples. This sample is part of a study of pediatric ulcerative colitis (dated by TCRdb to between 2017 and 2020). With respect to the entire study: Of the ulcerative colitis patients, about 7 had pancolitis and two had left-sided colitis, and histology in every patient was consistent with ulcerative colitis. By Pediatric Ulcerative Colitis Activity Index, mild disease was classified in a couple of patients, moderate disease in four and acute severe colitis in three. From nine newly diagnosed, treatment-naive pediatric ulcerative colitis patients and four non-IBD control children, paired blood and rectal samples were collected. What the research found in general, with its limitations: Clonal overlap between a subject's own blood and rectum was significantly greater in ulcerative colitis patients than in controls, which suggests more T cell trafficking to inflamed tissue. Blood-derived T cells may have been included in rectal pinch biopsies, especially in patients with overt colitis. A couple of rectal CDR3 clonotypes were found in every ulcerative colitis patient but in no control. For technical reasons, the blood samples of a couple of patients yielded substantially fewer templates, so those samples were excluded from the blood-rectal overlap analysis. The healthy control group was small, with only a handful of individuals. Because repertoires were derived from total lymphocyte DNA, patterns in rare subsets such as regulatory T cells may not have been reflected. Rectal repertoire features separated controls, mild-moderate and acute severe colitis patients; acute severe colitis showed reduced rectal diversity due to clonal expansions.

Using the immunoSEQ TRB Survey service, rearranged CDR3 beta regions were amplified from genomic DNA with multiplex V and J primers. To keep sequencing depth the same across samples, survey-level depth of up to 500,000 reads per sample was applied. Libraries were purified and pooled, and sequencing was performed on Illumina technology. Per the authors' processing: immunoSEQ online tools were used for productive clonality, sample overlap, pairwise scatters, CDR3 beta length, V/D/J gene usage and productiveness. Alongside Shannon and Simpson indices, calculated diversity was computed as the number of unique rearrangements divided by total templates, multiplied by 100. Principal component analysis used the R prcomp function and ggbiplot package on Z-score normalized data. Morisita's index was used to quantify blood-rectal clonal overlap within each subject. TCRdb re-hosts the immuneACCESS table, in-frame sequences only. Its copies lack some clones; in the studies checked, an unresolved V gene accounts for under half of them, and the cause for the rest is not known. V and J calls and clone size are copied from that table; D and trimming were computed from the DNA. This sample comprises some 37,000 clones, 73% of them detected only once. The ten largest clones add up to 0.65% to 0.95% of the sample.

The CDR3 goes from the cysteine to the phenylalanine over 14 residues. Only the CDR3 part of the read is kept: 42 bases, read in frame from the first base. The trim is 0 bases for V and 3 bases for J, with a gap of 9 bases between the germline ends. Per the germline V gene, SGHVS is the CDR1 and FQNEAQ is the CDR2. The rearranged segments are TRBV7-8 and TRBJ2-7, with the D gene call left open. Material: gut tissue. This clonotype was obtained from a boy aged 5-17 years with moderate ulcerative colitis. The CDR3 sequence is CASSLAKDYYEQYF. The bases are TGTGCCAGCAGCTTAGCAAAGGATTACTACGAGCAGTACTTC.